What follows is one TCR beta chain and its context. The data derive from a study of blood T cell repertoires in COVID-19. Study context: Specimens from acute and convalescent COVID-19 originated in the United States, Italy and Spain. PBMCs, B-cell-depleted T cells, or T cells provided the cDNA or gDNA that made up the material.

Trimming left V 4 bases short and J 0 bases short, with 18 bases between. Germline V CDR1 and CDR2: ENHRY, SYGVKD. The CDR3 extends over 18 amino acids. Per the original data handling: Reference gene primer amplification in the assay estimated nucleated cell counts. Profiling relied on immunoSEQ multiplex PCR, and the TCRdb table lists in-frame clones only, not all of them. The V and J calls and clone size are taken from that table; D and trimming were inferred from the DNA. The repertoire consists of 120,000 or so clones, with approximately 90% occurring once and the leading ten covering 4% to 5.5%.

The origin of this receptor is a man aged 40-55 years with acute or convalescent COVID-19. The sequencing sample was made of peripheral blood. The chain joins TRBV10-3 to TRBJ2-2, with a tentative D call TRBD1 (5 bases). The CDR3 loop is CAISAGPYRFANTGELFF. The CDR3 region has the DNA TGTGCCATCAGTGCCGGCCCTTACAGGTTCGCGAACACCGGGGAGCTGTTTTTT.